Below are 2 T cell receptor beta chains sequenced from a single sample in a study of blood T cell repertoires in COVID-19. Produced via immunoSEQ multiplex PCR; TCRdb's table is partial and in-frame only. The sample carries around 160,000 clones, about 86% recorded once. The sequenced sample was peripheral blood. These receptors were obtained from a man aged 18-30 years with acute or convalescent COVID-19.

The rearrangement links TRBV6-1 to TRBJ1-5; 10 bases align to TRBD1. Trimming removed 4 bases from V and 4 bases from J; junction bases left unmatched: 10. CDR1 MNHNS and CDR2 SASEGT come from the germline V gene. This CDR3 has 17 amino acids. The CDR3 reads CASSAMAGQGGNQPQHF. The CDR3 bases are TGTGCCAGCAGTGCAATGGCTGGACAGGGGGGTAATCAGCCCCAGCATTTT.

The chain combines TRBV30 with TRBJ2-1, with 10 bases that match TRBD2. The CDR3 loop spans 14 amino acids. V lost 2 bases to trimming and J lost 10 bases; unmatched junction nucleotides: 8. From germline, CDR1 is GTSNPN and CDR2 SVGIG (reference sequence). The CDR3 sequence is CAWSKSGGAREQFF. The CDR3 DNA reads as TGTGCCTGGAGTAAAAGCGGGGGGGCCAGGGAGCAGTTCTTC.